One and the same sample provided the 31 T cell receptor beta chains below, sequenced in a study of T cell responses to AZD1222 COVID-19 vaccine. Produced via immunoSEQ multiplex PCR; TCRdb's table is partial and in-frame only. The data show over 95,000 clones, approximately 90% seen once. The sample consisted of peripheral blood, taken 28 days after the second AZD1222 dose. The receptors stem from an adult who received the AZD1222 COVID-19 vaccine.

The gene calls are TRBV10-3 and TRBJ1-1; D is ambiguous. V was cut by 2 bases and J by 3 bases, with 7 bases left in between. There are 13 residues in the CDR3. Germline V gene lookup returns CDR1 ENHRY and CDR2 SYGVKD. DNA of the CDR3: TGTGCCATCAGTGAGGTGCAGGACACTGAAGCTTTCTTT. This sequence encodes CAISEVQDTEAFF.

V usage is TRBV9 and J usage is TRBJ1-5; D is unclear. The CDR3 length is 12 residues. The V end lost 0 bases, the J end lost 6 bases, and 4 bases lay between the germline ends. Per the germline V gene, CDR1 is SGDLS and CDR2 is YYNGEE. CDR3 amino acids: CASSVAPQPQHF. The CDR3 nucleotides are TGTGCCAGCAGCGTAGCTCCTCAGCCCCAGCATTTT.

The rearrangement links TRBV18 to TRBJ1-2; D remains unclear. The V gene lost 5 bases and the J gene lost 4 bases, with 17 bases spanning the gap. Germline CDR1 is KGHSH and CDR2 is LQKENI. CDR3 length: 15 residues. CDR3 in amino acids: CASSSRDQDGYGYTF. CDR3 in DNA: TGTGCCAGCTCATCTAGAGACCAAGACGGCTATGGCTACACCTTC.

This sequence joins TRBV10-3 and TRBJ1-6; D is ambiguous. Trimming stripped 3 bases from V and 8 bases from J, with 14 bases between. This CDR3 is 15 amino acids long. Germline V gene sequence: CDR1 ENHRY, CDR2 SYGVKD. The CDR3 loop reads CAISETGSMDSPLHF. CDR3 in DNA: TGTGCCATCAGTGAAACGGGGTCTATGGATTCACCCCTCCACTTT.

The CDR3 DNA follows: TGTGCCAGCAAGACAATTGAGGGGAACACTGAAGCTTTCTTT. This encodes CASKTIEGNTEAFF. V gene TRBV7-9 combines with J gene TRBJ1-1, with D uncertain. Trimming took off 7 bases at V and 1 base at J, with 13 bases between the two ends. The CDR3 consists of 14 residues. Germline V gives CDR1 SEHNR, CDR2 FQNEAQ (reference sequence).

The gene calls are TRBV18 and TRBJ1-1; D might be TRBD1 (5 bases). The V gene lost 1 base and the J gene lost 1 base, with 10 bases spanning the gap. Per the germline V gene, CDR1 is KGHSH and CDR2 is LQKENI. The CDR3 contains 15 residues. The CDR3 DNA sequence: TGTGCCAGCTCACCACGGCCGGGGGAGAACACTGAAGCTTTCTTT. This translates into CASSPRPGENTEAFF.

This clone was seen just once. In DNA, the CDR3 is TGTGCCACCCGGCGGGGGCGGGCCGGGGAGCTGTTTTTT. Protein: CATRRGRAGELFF. J is TRBJ2-2 and V is TRBV27; tentatively, D is TRBD2 (7 bases). This CDR3 is 13 amino acids long. Germline values: CDR1 MNHEY, CDR2 SMNVEV (reference sequence). Deletions cut 10 bases from V and 6 bases from J, with 15 bases between.

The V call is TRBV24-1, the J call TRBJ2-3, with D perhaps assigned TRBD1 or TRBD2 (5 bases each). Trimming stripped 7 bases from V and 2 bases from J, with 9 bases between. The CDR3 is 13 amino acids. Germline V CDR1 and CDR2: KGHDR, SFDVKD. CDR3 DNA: TGTGCCACCAGGAGGGACGTCACAGATACGCAGTATTTT. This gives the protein CATRRDVTDTQYF.

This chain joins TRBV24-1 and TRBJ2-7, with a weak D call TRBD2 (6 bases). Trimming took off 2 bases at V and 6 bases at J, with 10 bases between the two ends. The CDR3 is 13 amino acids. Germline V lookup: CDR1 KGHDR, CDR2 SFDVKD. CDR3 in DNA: TGTGCCACCAGTGATTCGGCGGGGAGCGAGCAGTACTTC. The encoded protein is CATSDSAGSEQYF.

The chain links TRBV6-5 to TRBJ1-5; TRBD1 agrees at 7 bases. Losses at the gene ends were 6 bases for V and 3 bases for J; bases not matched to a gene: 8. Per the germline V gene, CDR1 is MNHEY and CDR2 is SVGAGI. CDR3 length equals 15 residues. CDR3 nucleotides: TGTGCCAGCAGAGCCGACAGGGCGCACAATCAGCCCCAGCATTTT. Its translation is CASRADRAHNQPQHF.

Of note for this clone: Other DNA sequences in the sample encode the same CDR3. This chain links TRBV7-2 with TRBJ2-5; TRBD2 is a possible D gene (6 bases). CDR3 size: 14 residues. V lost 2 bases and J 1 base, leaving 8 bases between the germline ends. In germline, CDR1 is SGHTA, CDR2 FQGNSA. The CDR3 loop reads CASSLRRGQETQYF. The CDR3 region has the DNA TGTGCCAGCAGCTTACGGCGGGGCCAAGAGACCCAGTACTTC.

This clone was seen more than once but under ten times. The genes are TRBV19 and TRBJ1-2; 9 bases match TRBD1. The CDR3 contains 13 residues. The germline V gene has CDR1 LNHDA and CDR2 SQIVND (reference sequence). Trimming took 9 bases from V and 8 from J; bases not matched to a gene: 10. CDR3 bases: TGTGCCAGCCAGAAACAGGGGGCGCAAGGCTACACCTTC. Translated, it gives CASQKQGAQGYTF.

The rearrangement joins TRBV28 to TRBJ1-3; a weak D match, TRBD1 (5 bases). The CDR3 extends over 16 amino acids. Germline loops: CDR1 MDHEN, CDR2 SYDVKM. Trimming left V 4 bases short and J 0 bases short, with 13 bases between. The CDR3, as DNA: TGTGCCAGCAGTTCGGCAGGGTATATCTCTGGAAACACCATATATTTT. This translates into CASSSAGYISGNTIYF.

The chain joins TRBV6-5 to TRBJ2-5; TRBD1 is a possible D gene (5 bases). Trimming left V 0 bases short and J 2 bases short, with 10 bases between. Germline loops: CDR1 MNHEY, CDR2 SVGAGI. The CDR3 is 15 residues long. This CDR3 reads CASSYSRVNQETQYF. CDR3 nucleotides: TGTGCCAGCAGTTACTCCAGGGTAAATCAAGAGACCCAGTACTTC.

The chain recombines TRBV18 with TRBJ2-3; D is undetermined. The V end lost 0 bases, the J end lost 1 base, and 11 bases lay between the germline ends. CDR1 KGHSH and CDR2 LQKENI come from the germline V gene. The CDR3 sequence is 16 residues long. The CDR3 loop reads CASSPPIRTRTDTQYF. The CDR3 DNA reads TGTGCCAGCTCACCACCAATACGGACCCGCACAGATACGCAGTATTTT.

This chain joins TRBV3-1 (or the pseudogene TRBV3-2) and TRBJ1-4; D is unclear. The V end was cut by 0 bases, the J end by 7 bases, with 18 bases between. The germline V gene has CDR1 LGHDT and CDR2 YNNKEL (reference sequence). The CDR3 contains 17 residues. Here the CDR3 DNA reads TGTGCCAGCAGCCAAGATCGGCCCGGGAAAGTGAGTGAAAAACTGTTTTTT. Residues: CASSQDRPGKVSEKLFF.

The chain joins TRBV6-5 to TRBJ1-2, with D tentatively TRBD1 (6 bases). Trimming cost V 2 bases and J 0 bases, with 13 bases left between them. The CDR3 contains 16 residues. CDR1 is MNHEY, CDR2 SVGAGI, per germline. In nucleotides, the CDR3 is TGTGCCAGCAGTTACGGCGGGGGCCTCACTAACTATGGCTACACCTTC. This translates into CASSYGGGLTNYGYTF.

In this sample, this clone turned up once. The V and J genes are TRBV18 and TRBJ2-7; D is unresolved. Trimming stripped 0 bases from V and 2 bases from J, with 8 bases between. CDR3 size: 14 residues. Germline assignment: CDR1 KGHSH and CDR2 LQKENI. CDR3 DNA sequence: TGTGCCAGCTCACCACCAAGTGGCGCCTACGAGCAGTACTTC. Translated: CASSPPSGAYEQYF. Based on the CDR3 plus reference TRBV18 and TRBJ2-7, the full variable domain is NAGVMQNPRHLVRRRGQEARLRCSPMKGHSHVYWYRQLPEEGLKFMVYLQKENIIDESGMPKERFSAEFPKEGPSILRIQQVVRGDSAAYFCASSPPSGAYEQYFGPGTRLTVT.

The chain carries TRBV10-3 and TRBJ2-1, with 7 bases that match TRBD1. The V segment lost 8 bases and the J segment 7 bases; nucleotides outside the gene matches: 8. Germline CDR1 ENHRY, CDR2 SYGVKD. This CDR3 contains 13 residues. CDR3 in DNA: TGTGCCATCTCAGGACAGGTGGGGAATGAGCAGTTCTTC. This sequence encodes CAISGQVGNEQFF.

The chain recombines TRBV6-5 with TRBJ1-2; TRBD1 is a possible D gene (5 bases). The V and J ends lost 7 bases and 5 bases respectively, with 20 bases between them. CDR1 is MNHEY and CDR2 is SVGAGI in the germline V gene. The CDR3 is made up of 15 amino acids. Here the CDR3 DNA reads TGTGCCAGCACTGGGGGGAGAAGCCCTATTTATGGCTACACCTTC. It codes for CASTGGRSPIYGYTF.

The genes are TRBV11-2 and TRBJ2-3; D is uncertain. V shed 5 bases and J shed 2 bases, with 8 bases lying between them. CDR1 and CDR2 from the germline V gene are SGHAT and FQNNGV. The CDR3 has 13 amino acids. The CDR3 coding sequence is TGTGCCAGCAGCCCCGACCTCACAGATACGCAGTATTTT. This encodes CASSPDLTDTQYF.

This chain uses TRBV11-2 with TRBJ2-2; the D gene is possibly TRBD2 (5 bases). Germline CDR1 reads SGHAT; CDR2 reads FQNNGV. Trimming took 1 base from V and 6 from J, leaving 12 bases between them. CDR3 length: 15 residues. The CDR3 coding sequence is TGTGCCAGCAGCTTAGGGGCCGGGGTCGCCGGGGAGCTGTTTTTT. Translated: CASSLGAGVAGELFF.

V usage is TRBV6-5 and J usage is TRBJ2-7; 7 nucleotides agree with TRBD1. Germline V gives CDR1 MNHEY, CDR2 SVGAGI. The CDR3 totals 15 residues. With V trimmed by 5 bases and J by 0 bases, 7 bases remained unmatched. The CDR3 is CASSLTRGSSYEQYF. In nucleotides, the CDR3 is TGTGCCAGCAGTCTCACCAGGGGGAGCTCCTACGAGCAGTACTTC.

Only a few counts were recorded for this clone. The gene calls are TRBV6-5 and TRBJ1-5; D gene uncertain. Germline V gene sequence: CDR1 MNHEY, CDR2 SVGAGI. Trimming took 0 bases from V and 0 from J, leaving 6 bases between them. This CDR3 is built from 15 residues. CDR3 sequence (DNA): TGTGCCAGCAGTTACTCTTCAGGTAGCAATCAGCCCCAGCATTTT. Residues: CASSYSSGSNQPQHF.

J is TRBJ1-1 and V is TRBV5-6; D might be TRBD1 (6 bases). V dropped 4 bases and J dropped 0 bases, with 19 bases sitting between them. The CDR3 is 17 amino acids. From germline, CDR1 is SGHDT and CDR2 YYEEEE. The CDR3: CASSSWGWGALNTEAFF. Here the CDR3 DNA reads TGTGCCAGCAGCAGTTGGGGCTGGGGGGCCTTGAACACTGAAGCTTTCTTT.

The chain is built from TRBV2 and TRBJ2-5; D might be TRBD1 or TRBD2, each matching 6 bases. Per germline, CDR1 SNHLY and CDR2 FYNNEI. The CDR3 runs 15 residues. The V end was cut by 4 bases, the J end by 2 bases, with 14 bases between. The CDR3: CASSGTRGGQETQYF. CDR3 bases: TGTGCCAGCAGTGGGACTCGAGGGGGGCAAGAGACCCAGTACTTC.

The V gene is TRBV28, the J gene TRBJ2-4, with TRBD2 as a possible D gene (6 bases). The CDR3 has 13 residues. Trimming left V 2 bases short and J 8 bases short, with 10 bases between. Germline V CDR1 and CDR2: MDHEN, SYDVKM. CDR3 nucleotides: TGTGCCAGCAGTTTACAGGGAGGTTACATTCAGTACTTC. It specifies CASSLQGGYIQYF. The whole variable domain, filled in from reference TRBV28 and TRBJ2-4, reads DVKVTQSSRYLVKRTGEKVFLECVQDMDHENMFWYRQDPGLGLRLIYFSYDVKMKEKGDIPEGYSVSREKKERFSLILESASTNQTSMYLCASSLQGGYIQYFGAGTRLSVL.

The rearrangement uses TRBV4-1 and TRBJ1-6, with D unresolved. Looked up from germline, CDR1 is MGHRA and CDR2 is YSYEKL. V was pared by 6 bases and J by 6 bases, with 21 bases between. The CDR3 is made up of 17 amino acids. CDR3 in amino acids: CASSLGFHGQSNSPLHF. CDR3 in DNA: TGCGCCAGCAGTCTCGGGTTCCATGGCCAGAGTAATTCACCCCTCCACTTT.

This chain's CDR3 is CASSYLGQDEAFF. CDR3 sequence (DNA): TGTGCCAGCAGTTACTTGGGACAGGATGAAGCTTTCTTT. V is TRBV6-2 or TRBV6-3 and J is TRBJ1-1; 8 positions match TRBD1. V gave up 1 base and J gave up 7 bases; unmatched junction bases: 2. Germline values: CDR1 MNHEY, CDR2 SVGEGT. The CDR3 sequence is 13 residues long.

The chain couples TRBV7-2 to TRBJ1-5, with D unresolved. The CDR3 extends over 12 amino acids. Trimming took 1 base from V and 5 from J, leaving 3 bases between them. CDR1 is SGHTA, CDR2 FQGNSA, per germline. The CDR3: CASSLDDQPQHF. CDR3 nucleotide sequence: TGTGCCAGCAGCTTAGACGATCAGCCCCAGCATTTT.

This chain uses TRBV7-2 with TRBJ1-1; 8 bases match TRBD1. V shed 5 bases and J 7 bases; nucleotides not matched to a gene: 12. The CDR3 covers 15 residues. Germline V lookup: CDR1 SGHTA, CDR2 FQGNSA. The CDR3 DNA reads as TGTGCCAGCAGCCCAGGGGGCACTCTAAGAGGTGAAGCTTTCTTT. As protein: CASSPGGTLRGEAFF.